A single sample is the source of the 5 T cell receptor beta chains below, sequenced in a study of cytomegalovirus exposure and HLA in healthy donors (dated by TCRdb to between 2016 and 2019). Receptor libraries were prepared by the immunoSEQ multiplex PCR assay. For the multiplex PCR, a mixture combining 60 forward primers for TCR Vbeta segments and 13 reverse primers for TCR Jbeta segments was used. TCRdb carries this immuneACCESS record with in-frame sequences only. Its versions omit some clonotypes, under half of them owing to an unresolved V gene in the studies checked, with the rest unexplained. Counted in this sample were roughly 97,000 clones; around 73% of them appeared once. Together, the top ten hold over 3% of the sample. The sequenced sample consisted of PBMCs. These receptors were obtained from a man aged 35-49 years in good health and CMV-seronegative.

V is TRBV20-1 and J is TRBJ2-5, with D possibly being TRBD1 (5 bases). Looked up from germline, CDR1 is DFQATT and CDR2 is SNEGSKA (reference sequence). Trimming took off 5 bases at V and 5 bases at J, with 9 bases between the two ends. This CDR3 contains 11 residues. The CDR3 region has the DNA TGCAGTGCTGGGAAGGGGGAGACCCAGTACTTC. Translation: CSAGKGETQYF.

The V gene is TRBV2, the J gene TRBJ1-4; D is possibly TRBD1 (5 bases). V was clipped by 3 bases and J by 2 bases, with 7 bases between them. Germline V gene lookup returns CDR1 SNHLY and CDR2 FYNNEI. The CDR3 consists of 14 residues. The CDR3 nucleotides are TGTGCCAGCAGTGACAGGGATACTAATGAAAAACTGTTTTTT. This encodes CASSDRDTNEKLFF. The complete variable domain, with remaining parts taken from reference TRBV2 and TRBJ1-4, reads EPEVTQTPSHQVTQMGQEVILRCVPISNHLYFYWYRQILGQKVEFLVSFYNNEISEKSEIFDDQFSVERPDGSNFTLKIRSTKLEDSAMYFCASSDRDTNEKLFFGSGTQLSVL.

This rearrangement joins TRBV4-3 to TRBJ2-5, with 10 bases lining up with TRBD2. In germline, CDR1 is LGHNA, CDR2 YSLEER. The CDR3 extends over 16 amino acids. V lost 0 bases to trimming and J lost 2 bases; unmatched junction nucleotides: 3. The CDR3 region is CASSQDGAGGQETQYF. CDR3 in DNA: TGCGCCAGCAGCCAAGATGGAGCGGGGGGGCAAGAGACCCAGTACTTC.

In this sample, this clone turned up a few times. The chain is built from TRBV6-1 and TRBJ2-7, with 8 bases identical to TRBD2. Germline CDR1 MNHNS, CDR2 SASEGT. Losses at the gene ends were 6 bases for V and 1 base for J; bases not matched to a gene: 5. This CDR3 is 14 amino acids long. CDR3 DNA: TGTGCCAGCAGGTTAGGACTAGCATCCTACGAGCAGTACTTC. Translation: CASRLGLASYEQYF.

The chain uses TRBV5-1 and TRBJ1-6; 7 bases are shared with TRBD1. CDR3 length: 14 residues. After removal of 4 bases from V and 8 bases from J, the junction contained 6 bases not matched to a gene. Germline-derived CDR1 and CDR2 are SGHRS and YFSETQ. The CDR3 region has the DNA TGCGCCAGCAGCCCCCGGGACAGTTATTCACCCCTCCACTTT. Its translation: CASSPRDSYSPLHF.